This T cell receptor beta chain originates from a study of T-cell memory formation after mild COVID-19. Whole-study context: TCR clusters were mostly confined to one donor each.

TCR alpha and TCR beta cDNA libraries carrying sample barcodes and UMIs were produced by 5'RACE using constant-segment primers. TCRdb re-analysed the 5' RACE reads in MiXCR, keeping a single row per CDR3 protein. Of some 440,000 distinct CDR3 sequences in the sample, about 23% are singletons; the top ten hold under 15%. V dropped 4 bases and J dropped 1 base, with 12 bases sitting between them. CDR3 length: 14 residues. Germline CDR1 reads SQVTM; CDR2 reads ANQGSEA. As to this clonotype: No antigen is known for it.

Study-wide points: Largely, contracting CD4+ clones fell within CM and EM, and contracting CD8+ clones within EMRA. Nothing confirmed that second-wave clones peaking on day 37 were specific for SARS-CoV-2.

The sequenced material came from PBMCs or a T cell subset sorted from them (not recorded which). The clonotype was recovered from an adult woman who had mild COVID-19 (a few samples of this study predate the infection). Cell type and time point are not known. V usage is TRBV29-1 and J usage is TRBJ2-3, with D possibly matching TRBD2 (5 bases). The CDR3 DNA reads as TGCAGCGTTGGAGGGCCGGGCGGCACAGATACGCAGTATTTT. Translating gives CSVGGPGGTDTQYF.